These T cell receptor beta chains were read from a single sample in a study of metastatic and nonmetastatic thyroid tumors. TCRdb ran MiXCR on the PCR reads. The table records over 20,000 clones, approximately 29% of them present only once. Sequencing was done on a sample of blood. These receptors all stem from a female donor with papillary thyroid cancer or a benign thyroid nodule (not recorded which). Some clones in this sample may be carry-over from other donors' samples. Each CDR3 is given with its conserved first and last residue. Each record gives: clone size, V gene, D gene, J gene, CDR3 protein, CDR3 DNA. D genes are given only for firm matches. Clone sizes are given selectively: once, few, many, or a class where the clone is expanded.

many	TRBV20-1	NA	TRBJ1-1	CSAPLGAMITEAFF	TGCAGTGCCCCGCTGGGGGCGATGATCACTGAAGCTTTCTTT
NA	TRBV30	NA	TRBJ1-1	CAWTRRGVGTEAFF	TGTGCCTGGACCCGTCGAGGGGTCGGCACTGAAGCTTTCTTT
NA	TRBV20-1	TRBD2	TRBJ2-7	CSARDYRTSNYEQYF	TGCAGTGCTAGAGATTATAGGACTAGCAACTACGAGCAGTACTTC
NA	TRBV24-1	NA	TRBJ2-2	CATSDLSFSWENTGELFF	TGTGCCACCAGTGATCTTAGCTTTAGCTGGGAGAACACCGGGGAGCTGTTTTTT
medium-sized	TRBV4-2	NA	TRBJ2-7	CASSQDGPGPYEQYF	TGTGCCAGCAGCCAAGATGGGCCGGGACCCTACGAGCAGTACTTC
NA	TRBV20-1	NA	TRBJ1-2	CSASYGNTLEGYTF	TGCAGTGCTAGCTATGGGAACACACTCGAGGGCTACACCTTC
once	TRBV11-2	NA	TRBJ2-1	CASSLSAGAGNEQFF	TGTGCCAGCAGCTTATCTGCGGGGGCGGGGAATGAGCAGTTCTTC
many	TRBV15	NA	TRBJ1-1	CATRQGLNTEAFF	TGTGCCACCAGACAGGGTCTGAACACTGAAGCTTTCTTT
NA	TRBV5-1	NA	TRBJ1-2	CASSPGPGNYGYTF	TGCGCCAGCAGCCCCGGGCCGGGGAACTATGGCTACACCTTC
few	TRBV6-1	NA	TRBJ1-2	CASIFPTGGGYTF	TGTGCCAGCATTTTTCCAACAGGTGGTGGCTACACCTTC
few	TRBV4-1	NA	TRBJ1-1	CASTPGGLNTEAFF	TGCGCCAGCACCCCTGGGGGGCTGAACACTGAAGCTTTCTTT
many	TRBV7-2	NA	TRBJ2-5	CASSLVPALETQYF	TGTGCCAGCAGCTTAGTTCCAGCACTGGAGACCCAGTACTTC
NA	TRBV7-2	NA	TRBJ2-7	CASSLYGNYEQYF	TGTGCCAGCAGCTTATACGGAAACTACGAGCAGTACTTC
medium-sized	TRBV6-1	TRBD2	TRBJ2-7	CASSFAGGPYEQYF	TGTGCCAGCAGTTTTGCGGGAGGGCCTTACGAGCAGTACTTC
few	TRBV12-3/TRBV12-4	TRBD1	TRBJ2-7	CASAPQGANEQYF	TGTGCCAGCGCCCCTCAGGGGGCAAACGAGCAGTACTTC
many	TRBV3-1	TRBD2	TRBJ2-5	CASDSSGGAETQYF	TGTGCCAGTGATTCTAGCGGGGGGGCAGAGACCCAGTACTTC